This T cell receptor (beta chain) was found in a study of shared clonotypes between healthy human individuals. Generated by immunoSEQ multiplex PCR, the TCRdb table keeps only in-frame clones and is missing some. The top ten hold over 1.3% of the sample, which has over a million clones, 75% seen once. Looked up from germline, CDR1 is GTSNPN and CDR2 is SVGIG (reference sequence). The CDR3 runs to 13 residues. The gene calls are TRBV30 and TRBJ1-4; D is possibly TRBD1 (5 bases). The material sequenced was memory CD4+ T cells sorted from blood. Subset described: CD45RA-negative fraction. The sequence derives from a man aged 18 to 35 in good health. CDR3 amino acids: CALDSSTNEKLFF. The DNA for the CDR3 is TGTGCTCTCGACAGTTCAACTAATGAAAAACTGTTTTTT. Full variable domain (remainder filled in from reference TRBV30 and TRBJ1-4): SQTIHQWPATLVQPVGSPLSLECTVEGTSNPNLYWYRQAAGRGLQLLFYSVGIGQISSEVPQNLSASRPQDRQFILSSKKLLLSDSGFYLCALDSSTNEKLFFGSGTQLSVL.